The clone carrying this T cell receptor beta chain appeared many times. This sample was taken from a study of T cells in Graves' hyperthyroidism and ophthalmopathy. Amplification targeted TCR beta CDR3 regions from RNA transcripts. The HTBI set primed first-round TCR CDR3 RT-PCR. TCRdb re-analysed the multiplex PCR reads in MiXCR, keeping a single row per CDR3 protein. The sample has some 460,000 distinct CDR3 sequences; approximately 14% are singletons. Between the trimmed V and J ends, which lost 3 bases and 3 bases, there was a span of 9 bases. The CDR3 length is 13 residues. From germline, CDR1 is LGHDT and CDR2 YNNKEL (reference sequence).

The rearrangement links TRBV3-1 to TRBJ2-7; D possibly corresponds to TRBD1 (6 bases). This receptor was obtained from a young woman with Graves' hyperthyroidism. What was sequenced was blood. The CDR3 loop reads CASSQGHIYEQYF. CDR3 coding DNA: TGTGCCAGCAGCCAGGGACACATCTACGAGCAGTACTTC.